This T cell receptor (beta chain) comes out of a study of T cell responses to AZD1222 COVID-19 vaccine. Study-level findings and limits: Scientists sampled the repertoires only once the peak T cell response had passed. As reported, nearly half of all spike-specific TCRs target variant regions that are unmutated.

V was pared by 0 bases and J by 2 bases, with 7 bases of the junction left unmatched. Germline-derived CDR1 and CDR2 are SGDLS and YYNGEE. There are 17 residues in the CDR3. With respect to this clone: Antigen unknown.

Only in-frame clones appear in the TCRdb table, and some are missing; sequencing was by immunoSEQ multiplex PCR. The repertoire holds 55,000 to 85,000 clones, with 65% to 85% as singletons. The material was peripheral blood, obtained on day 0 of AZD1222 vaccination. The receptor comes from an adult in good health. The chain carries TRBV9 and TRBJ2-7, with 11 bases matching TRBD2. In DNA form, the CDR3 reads TGTGCCAGCAGCGTAGGAGTCGGGGGACTAGCGGCCTACGAGCAGTACTTC. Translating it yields CASSVGVGGLAAYEQYF.